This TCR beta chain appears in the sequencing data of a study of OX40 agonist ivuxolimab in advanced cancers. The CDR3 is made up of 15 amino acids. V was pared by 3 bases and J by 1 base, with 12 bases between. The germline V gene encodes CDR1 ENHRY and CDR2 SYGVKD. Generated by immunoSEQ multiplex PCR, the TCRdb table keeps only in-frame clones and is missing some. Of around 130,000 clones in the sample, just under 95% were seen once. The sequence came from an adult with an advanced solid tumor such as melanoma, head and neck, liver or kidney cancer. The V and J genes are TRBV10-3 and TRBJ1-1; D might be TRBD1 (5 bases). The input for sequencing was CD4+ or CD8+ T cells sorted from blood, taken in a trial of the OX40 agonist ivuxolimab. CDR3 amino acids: CAISDPGQPNTEAFF. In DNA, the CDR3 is TGTGCCATCAGTGACCCTGGACAACCGAACACTGAAGCTTTCTTT.